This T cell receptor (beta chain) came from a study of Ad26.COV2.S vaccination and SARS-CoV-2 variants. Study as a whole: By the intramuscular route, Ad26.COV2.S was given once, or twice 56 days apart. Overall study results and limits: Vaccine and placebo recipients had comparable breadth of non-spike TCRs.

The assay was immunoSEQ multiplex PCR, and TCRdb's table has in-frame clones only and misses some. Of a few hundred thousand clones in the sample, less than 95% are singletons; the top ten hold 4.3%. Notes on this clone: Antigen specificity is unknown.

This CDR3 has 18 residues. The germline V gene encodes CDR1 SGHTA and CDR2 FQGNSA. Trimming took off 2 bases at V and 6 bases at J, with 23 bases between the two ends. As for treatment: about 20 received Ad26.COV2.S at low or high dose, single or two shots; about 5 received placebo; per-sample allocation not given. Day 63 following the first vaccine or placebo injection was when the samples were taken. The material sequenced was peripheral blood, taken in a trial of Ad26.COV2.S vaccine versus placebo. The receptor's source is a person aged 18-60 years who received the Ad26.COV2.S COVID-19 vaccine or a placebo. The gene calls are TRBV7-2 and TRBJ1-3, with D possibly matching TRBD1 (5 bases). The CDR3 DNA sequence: TGTGCCAGCAGCTTAACTTTCAGGGCTTCGTCAGCCGAAAACACCATATATTTT. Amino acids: CASSLTFRASSAENTIYF.